This T cell receptor (beta chain) derives from a study of blood T cell repertoires in COVID-19. The protocol was immunoSEQ multiplex PCR, while the TCRdb copy is restricted to in-frame clones and leaves out a portion. The repertoire holds some 250,000 clones, with around 90% as singletons. The CDR3 consists of 17 residues. With V trimmed by 3 bases and J by 6 bases, 9 bases remained unmatched. Per the germline V gene, CDR1 is MGHRA and CDR2 is YSYEKL. The chain uses TRBV4-1 and TRBJ2-1; TRBD2 matches at 12 bases. Sequences were obtained from peripheral blood. This clonotype was sampled from a human donor in a cohort sampled during active COVID-19. CDR3 bases: TGCGCCAGCAGCCAGGTCTGGGGACTAGCGGGTCCCAATGAGCAGTTCTTC. This sequence encodes CASSQVWGLAGPNEQFF.